This TCR beta chain was recorded in a study of cytomegalovirus exposure and HLA in healthy donors. Whole-study findings and limits: In a later analysis, TCR beta V- and J-gene trimming showed a link to a missense DCLRE1C variant.

As regards this clone: Its antigen is not identified.

A multiplex PCR was run with 60 Vbeta primers and 13 Jbeta primers. Some clones are missing from TCRdb's copy, which holds only in-frame ones; the method was immunoSEQ multiplex PCR. The sample records about 180,000 clones, about three quarters being singletons. The sample taken for sequencing was PBMCs. This receptor was taken from a man between 18 and 35 years old in good health and CMV-seronegative.

The CDR3 coding sequence is TGTGCCAGCTCCGGGACAGGGGACTATGGCTACACCTTC. Its protein is CASSGTGDYGYTF. This sequence joins TRBV6-1 and TRBJ1-2; 10 bases align to TRBD1. This CDR3 spans 13 amino acids. Germline V gives CDR1 MNHNS, CDR2 SASEGT. The trim removed 8 bases at V and 3 bases at J, leaving 3 bases unmatched.